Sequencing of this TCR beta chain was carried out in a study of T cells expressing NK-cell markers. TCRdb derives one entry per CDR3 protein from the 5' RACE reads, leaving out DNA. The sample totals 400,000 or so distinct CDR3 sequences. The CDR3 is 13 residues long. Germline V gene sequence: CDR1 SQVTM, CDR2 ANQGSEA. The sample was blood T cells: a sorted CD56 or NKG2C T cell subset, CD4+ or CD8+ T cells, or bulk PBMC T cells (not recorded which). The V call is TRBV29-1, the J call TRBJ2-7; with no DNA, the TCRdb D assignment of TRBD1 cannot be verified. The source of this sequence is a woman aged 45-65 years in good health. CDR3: CSVAPGGSYEQYF.